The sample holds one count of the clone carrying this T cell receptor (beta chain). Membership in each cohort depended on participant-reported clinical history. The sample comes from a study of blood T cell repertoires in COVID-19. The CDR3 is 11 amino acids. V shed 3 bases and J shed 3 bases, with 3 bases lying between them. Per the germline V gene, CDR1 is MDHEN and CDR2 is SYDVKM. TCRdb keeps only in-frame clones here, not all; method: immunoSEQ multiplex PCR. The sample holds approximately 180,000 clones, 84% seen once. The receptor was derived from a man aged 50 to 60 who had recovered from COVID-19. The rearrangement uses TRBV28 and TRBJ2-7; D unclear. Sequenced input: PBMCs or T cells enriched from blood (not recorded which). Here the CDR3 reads CASSFHYEQYF. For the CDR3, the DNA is TGTGCCAGCAGTTTTCACTACGAGCAGTACTTC. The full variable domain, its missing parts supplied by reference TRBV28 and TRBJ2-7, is DVKVTQSSRYLVKRTGEKVFLECVQDMDHENMFWYRQDPGLGLRLIYFSYDVKMKEKGDIPEGYSVSREKKERFSLILESASTNQTSMYLCASSFHYEQYFGPGTRLTVT.